The clone carrying this T cell receptor (beta chain) has only one observation. In the original workflow: Counts of nucleated cells, estimated from reference gene primer amplification, were obtained. TCRdb's table, derived via immunoSEQ multiplex PCR, lists solely in-frame clones and lacks some. The V and J calls and clone size come from that table; D and trimming were worked out from the DNA. This sample has fewer than 500,000 clones; 70% to 90% occur once, and the top ten carry under 2.5%. The study drew participants aged about 18 to 95 years from some 23 US areas. Participants reported their clinical history, and cohort assignment relied on those reports. The data were taken from a study of blood T cell repertoires in COVID-19. Study as a whole: Samples came from the United States, Italy and Spain, spanning acute and convalescent COVID-19.

Trimming at V came to 0 bases and at J to 0 bases, leaving 6 bases not matched to a gene. CDR1 and CDR2 (germline): SGHTA, FQGNSA. CDR3 length: 20 residues. The receptor was derived from a young woman with acute COVID-19. The chain combines TRBV7-2 with TRBJ2-3; 16 positions match TRBD2. The sequenced material came from PBMCs or T cells enriched from blood (not recorded which). As DNA, the CDR3 is TGTGCCAGCAGCTTAGCGAGGGGACTAGCGGGAGGGCCGAGCACAGATACGCAGTATTTT. This encodes CASSLARGLAGGPSTDTQYF.